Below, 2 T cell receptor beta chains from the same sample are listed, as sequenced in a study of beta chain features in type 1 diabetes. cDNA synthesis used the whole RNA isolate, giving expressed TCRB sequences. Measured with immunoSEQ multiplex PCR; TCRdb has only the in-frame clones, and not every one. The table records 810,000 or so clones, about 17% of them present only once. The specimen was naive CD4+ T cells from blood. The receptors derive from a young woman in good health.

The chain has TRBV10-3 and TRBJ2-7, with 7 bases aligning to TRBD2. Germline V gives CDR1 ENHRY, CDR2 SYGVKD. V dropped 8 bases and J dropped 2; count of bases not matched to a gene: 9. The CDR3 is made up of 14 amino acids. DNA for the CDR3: TGTGCCATCGCGCGGGAGCGTTCCACCTACGAGCAGTACTTC. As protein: CAIARERSTYEQYF.

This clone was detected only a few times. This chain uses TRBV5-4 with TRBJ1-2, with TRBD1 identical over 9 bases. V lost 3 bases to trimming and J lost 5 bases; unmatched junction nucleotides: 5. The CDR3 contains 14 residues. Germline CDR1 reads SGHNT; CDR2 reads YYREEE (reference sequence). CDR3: CASSSGTGHYGYTF. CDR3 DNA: TGTGCCAGCAGCTCCGGGACAGGGCATTATGGCTACACCTTC.